This T cell receptor beta chain was retrieved from a study of T-cell reconstitution after alpha-beta-depleted transplantation in children listed by TCRdb under 2016. Background for the entire study: T-cell immune reconstitution after TCRalphabeta/CD19-depleted allogeneic hematopoietic cell transplantation in children was quantitatively tracked in the study by means of TCR repertoire profiling.

This clonotype was seen repeatedly, ten times or more. Its antigen target is currently unknown. Base qualities were left out, and no much larger clone turns up one base away. What the work shows at the level of the full study, not this receptor alone: The high TCRbeta diversity at day 60 in some patients was ascribed to recipient T cells and intrathymic progenitors that had survived conditioning. About two months after transplant, the apparently early recovery of alphabetaT-cell counts reportedly depended on just several hundred clones that had expanded rapidly and came from non-depleted graft cells. Over subsequent months, a decline in hyperexpanded clone frequencies was noted, and after one year, T-cell counts and TCRbeta diversity were mostly ascribed to newly produced T cells.

Interpreted using the paper, the time point label stands for: day 60 (about 2 months) after transplantation. This sample's treatment or condition label indicates: allogeneic hematopoietic cell transplantation with graft depleted of TCRalphabeta T cells and CD19 B cells. The transplant recipients were children given TCRalphabeta/CD19-depleted allogeneic hematopoietic cell grafts. The library was produced with PCR. The data were produced on an Illumina HiSeq 2500. Molecular barcoding was employed in the preparation of TCR libraries, with unique molecular identifiers being used to normalize TCRbeta repertoire quantification. Clones were called with MiXCR by TCRdb after fastp trimmed the public reads at Q25, and only in-frame beta chains were retained. Identical CDR3 proteins give one entry, which carries the most common genes and DNA. The sample profile shows about 97,000 distinct CDR3 sequences; approximately 5.4% of them were found once. More than 5.5% of the sample goes to the ten largest clones.

Trimming costs V 0 bases and J 0 bases, and their ends lie 6 bases apart. As encoded in the germline V gene, CDR1 is ENHRY while CDR2 is SYGVKD. The CDR3 holds 14 amino acids from the cysteine to the phenylalanine. Only CDR3 DNA remains: 42 bases, in frame from the first base. This sample comprised PBMCs, mostly from graft donor cells, obtained 60 days after TCRalphabeta/CD19-depleted stem cell transplant. The chain is encoded by TRBV10-3 joined to TRBJ2-7, with the D gene call left open. The clonotype comes from a female patient aged 2 to 10 who had a stem cell transplant for Fanconi anemia, so the T cells may come from the graft donor. The nucleotide sequence reads as follows: TGTGCCATCAGTGAGTCATCCGCCTCCTACGAGCAGTACTTC. Translation gives CAISESSASYEQYF.